This T cell receptor beta chain was obtained from a study of identical twins. The V gene's germline CDR1 is SGHVS and CDR2 FQNEAQ. The CDR3 runs 16 residues. The trim removed 5 bases at V and 9 bases at J, leaving 15 bases unmatched. Findings of the study overall: Conclusions were based on cross-sectional statistical analysis, without following the same donors. Weaker excess twin sharing was seen among beta out-of-frame sequences. Alpha sequences that were out-of-frame and twin-shared showed an excess of low generation probability.

Concerning this clonotype itself: Antigen: not known.

Template switching introduced a universal primer site, and the cDNA bore unique molecular identifiers. TCRdb processed the 5' RACE reads anew with MiXCR; each CDR3 protein has one entry. Among 450,000 to 600,000 distinct CDR3 sequences, 20% to 25% were seen once, and the ten largest hold roughly 0.5%. This same sample was also taken into another study, of yellow fever vaccine responses in identical twins.

The chain recombines TRBV7-8 with TRBJ2-1, with TRBD2 identical over 8 bases. This sequence was found in a woman aged 18-35 years in good health. Material: CD4+ T cells sorted from blood. The chain's CDR3 is CASSVRNGRAGGEQFF. CDR3 bases: TGTGCCAGCAGCGTTAGGAACGGGAGGGCCGGAGGTGAGCAGTTCTTC. The entire variable domain, with the rest obtained from reference TRBV7-8 and TRBJ2-1, is as follows: GAGVSQSPRYKVAKRGQDVALRCDPISGHVSLFWYQQALGQGPEFLTYFQNEAQLDKSGLPSDRFFAERPEGSVSTLKIQRTQQEDSAVYLCASSVRNGRAGGEQFFGPGTRLTVL.